The rows below give T cell receptor beta chains drawn from one sample of a study of T cell clonotyping in hematopoietic cell transplantation. Some clones are missing from TCRdb's copy, which holds only in-frame ones; the method was immunoSEQ multiplex PCR. The table shows 40,000 to 55,000 clones, with 94% occurring only once. The material sequenced was peripheral blood mononuclear cells. These receptors all stem from a woman in her forties or fifties in good health. Some clones in this sample may be carry-over from other donors' samples. Each CDR3 is given without its conserved first and last residue.

TRBV5-1,TRBJ2-7,ASSLGQPNFSYEQY
TRBV2,TRBJ1-3,ASSEARTGAIY
TRBV4-3,TRBJ2-3,ASSQDHRGTDTQY
TRBV28,TRBJ2-7,ASSLGQGHEQY
TRBV30,TRBJ2-3,AWSMGGGTDTQY
TRBV30,TRBJ2-3,AWSDSLSGTQY
TRBV2,TRBJ1-4,ASSAQGGRDNEKLF
TRBV5-6,TRBJ1-6,ASSQRQEVGSNSPLH
TRBV7-3,TRBJ2-5,ASSSRGLRETQY
TRBV27,TRBJ1-1,ASSPGPRNTEAF
TRBV6-6,TRBJ1-2,ASSYSIEGHYGYT
TRBV5-1,TRBJ1-1,ASSRGGMNTEAF
TRBV30,TRBJ1-1,AWSTTGTANTEAF
TRBV11-3,TRBJ2-1,ASSLSGGAEQF
TRBV5-1,TRBJ1-2,ASSLTGAIYGYT
TRBV11-1,TRBJ1-1,ASSLLLGQNTEAF
TRBV7-6,TRBJ2-5,ASRRGTGVRETQY
TRBV9,TRBJ1-2,ASSAEVVGHYGYT
TRBV27,TRBJ2-3,ASSLSLGLDTQY
TRBV11-1,TRBJ1-1,ASSLGVTEAF
TRBV11-3,TRBJ1-1,ASSSGGGASTEAF
TRBV11-3,TRBJ1-2,ASSLGSLGGYT
TRBV6-5,TRBJ1-1,ASSYSGAGAEAF
TRBV7-6,TRBJ1-2,ASSPGQEAGYT
TRBV6-1,TRBJ1-2,ASSERPTDPNYGYT
TRBV7-2,TRBJ1-1,ASSPDAGGATNTEAF
TRBV30,TRBJ2-7,AWARDTTSYEQY
TRBV4-1,TRBJ2-7,ASSQGGTGDEQY
TRBV28,TRBJ1-6,ASSPPSDSYNSPLH
TRBV19,TRBJ2-7,ASSQNALISYEQY
TRBV7-2,TRBJ2-5,ASSRGLAAQETQY
TRBV2,TRBJ1-1,ASSGGLREGTEAF
TRBV2,TRBJ1-2,ASQQGYYGYT
TRBV4-3,TRBJ2-1,ASSQAGTGNEQF
TRBV5-6,TRBJ1-4,ASSLVGRSATNEKLF
TRBV7-8,TRBJ2-5,ASKLPQETQY
TRBV14,TRBJ2-3,ASTRGAYRTDTQY
TRBV7-3,TRBJ2-1,ASSLRQGPYNEQF
TRBV6-4,TRBJ2-1,ASSDAGKQF
TRBV4-2,TRBJ1-3,ASSQDQSGNTIY
TRBV7-9,TRBJ1-2,ASSLAGASYGYT
TRBV5-1,TRBJ1-1,ASSLEGGITEAF
TRBV29-1,TRBJ2-1,SVVKRDSYNEQF
TRBV9,TRBJ2-3,ASSYGANTDTQY
TRBV7-2,TRBJ1-1,ASSVGEETRGAF
TRBV19,TRBJ1-5,ASSKRSSNQPQH
TRBV28,TRBJ1-4,ASLPTGAGEKLF
TRBV2,TRBJ1-4,ASSGGGMGTGKLF
TRBV9,TRBJ2-2,ASSVATRGIGELF
TRBV27,TRBJ2-5,ASSLARGETQY
TRBV29-1,TRBJ1-1,STGRGMNTEAF
TRBV7-2,TRBJ1-2,ASSFPSGNGYT
TRBV6-5,TRBJ2-1,ASSLDGASYNEQF
TRBV10-2,TRBJ1-2,ASRDEGGYT